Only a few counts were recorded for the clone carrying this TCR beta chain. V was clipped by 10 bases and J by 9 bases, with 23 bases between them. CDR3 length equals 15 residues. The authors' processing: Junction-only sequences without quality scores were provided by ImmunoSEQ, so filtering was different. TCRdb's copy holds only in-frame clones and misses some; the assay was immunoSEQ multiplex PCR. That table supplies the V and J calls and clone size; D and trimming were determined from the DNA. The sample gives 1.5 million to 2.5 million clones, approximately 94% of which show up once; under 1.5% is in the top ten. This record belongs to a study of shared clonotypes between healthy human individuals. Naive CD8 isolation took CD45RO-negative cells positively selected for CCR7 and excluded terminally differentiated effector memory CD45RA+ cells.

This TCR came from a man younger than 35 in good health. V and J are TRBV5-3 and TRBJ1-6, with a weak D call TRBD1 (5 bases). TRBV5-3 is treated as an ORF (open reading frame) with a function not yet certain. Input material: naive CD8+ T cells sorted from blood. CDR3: CAPPWWGVASSPLHF. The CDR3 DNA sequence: TGTGCCCCCCCTTGGTGGGGGGTGGCTAGTTCACCCCTCCACTTT.